These T cell receptor beta chains were read from a single sample in a study of blood T cells in healthy people across ages. TCRdb reanalysed the 5' RACE reads using MiXCR and keeps one entry per CDR3 protein. The sample lists fewer than 600,000 distinct CDR3 sequences; approximately 26% were seen once. The same specimen was also included in a second study, on T cells of mothers and their children.

The sample taken for sequencing was blood. All receptors come from a boy aged 2-15 years in good health. Each CDR3 is given with its conserved first and last residue. Each record gives: J gene, CDR3 length, D gene, V gene, clone size, CDR3 protein, CDR3 DNA. The D gene is left open where the match is weak. A row's size may be missing; if present it is once, few, many or a size class.

TRBJ2-3	17	TRBD2	TRBV20-1	-	CSASSFTTSASTDTQYF	TGCAGTGCTAGTTCTTTTACGACTAGCGCCAGTACAGATACGCAGTATTTT
TRBJ2-1	15	TRBD2	TRBV7-9	few	CASTILAGGRNEQFF	TGTGCCAGCACCATCCTAGCGGGGGGGCGCAATGAGCAGTTCTTC
TRBJ2-7	13	TRBD2	TRBV29-1	few	CSVVRAGGGEQYF	TGCAGCGTTGTAAGAGCGGGAGGGGGCGAGCAGTACTTC
TRBJ1-4	16	-	TRBV7-6	-	CASSSDFGADAEKLFF	TGTGCCAGCAGCTCTGATTTCGGGGCCGATGCTGAAAAACTGTTTTTT
TRBJ2-7	15	-	TRBV7-2	-	CASSSTQRVFYEQYF	TGTGCCAGCAGCTCAACGCAGCGGGTATTTTACGAGCAGTACTTC
TRBJ2-7	15	-	TRBV6-5	few	CASSYLGGLGSEQYF	TGTGCCAGCAGTTACTTGGGGGGTCTGGGGAGCGAGCAGTACTTC
TRBJ2-5	14	-	TRBV12-3/TRBV12-4	-	CASSGDTPTETQYF	TGTGCCAGCAGTGGGGACACCCCCACCGAGACCCAGTACTTC
TRBJ1-2	12	-	TRBV7-9	once	CASSSNSHGYTF	TGTGCCAGCAGCTCCAACTCGCATGGCTACACCTTC
TRBJ1-3	13	-	TRBV29-1	-	CSAQQISGNTIYF	TGCAGCGCCCAACAAATCTCTGGAAACACCATATATTTT
TRBJ2-6	16	-	TRBV9	-	CASSVGRASGANVLTF	TGTGCCAGCAGCGTAGGAAGGGCCTCTGGGGCCAACGTCCTGACTTTC
TRBJ2-5	14	TRBD1	TRBV29-1	many	CSVDLRDSQETQYF	TGCAGCGTTGATCTGAGGGACAGCCAAGAGACCCAGTACTTC
TRBJ1-1	14	-	TRBV7-9	few	CASSLSPPNTEAFF	TGTGCCAGCAGCTTAAGCCCGCCGAACACTGAAGCTTTCTTT
TRBJ2-3	16	TRBD1	TRBV4-3	few	CASSQERTGGTDTQYF	TGCGCCAGCAGCCAAGAGAGGACAGGGGGAACAGATACGCAGTATTTT
TRBJ1-2	12	-	TRBV20-1	-	CSASWGNYGHTF	TGCAGTGCTAGTTGGGGGAACTATGGCCACACCTTC
TRBJ2-1	14	-	TRBV30	once	CAWSRRISYNEQFF	TGTGCCTGGAGTCGCAGGATCTCCTACAATGAGCAGTTCTTC
TRBJ2-5	13	TRBD2	TRBV20-1	-	CSAAGGYQETQYF	TGCAGTGCAGCGGGGGGGTACCAAGAGACCCAGTACTTC
TRBJ2-5	16	TRBD1	TRBV15	few	CATSRGAGGTQETQYF	TGTGCCACCAGCAGAGGGGCAGGGGGAACCCAAGAGACCCAGTACTTC
TRBJ2-1	12	-	TRBV11-1	many	CASSPTVNEQFF	TGTGCCAGCAGCCCCACTGTTAATGAGCAGTTCTTC
TRBJ1-2	17	TRBD1	TRBV3-1	-	CASSQDPSGQARYGYTF	TGTGCCAGCAGCCAAGATCCCTCCGGACAGGCCAGGTATGGCTACACCTTC
TRBJ1-1	17	-	TRBV19	-	CASSMGGRRALNTEAFF	TGTGCCAGTAGTATGGGGGGACGTCGAGCACTGAACACTGAAGCTTTCTTT
TRBJ1-6	12	-	TRBV9	-	CASRALNSPLHF	TGTGCCAGCAGAGCTCTTAATTCACCCCTCCACTTT
TRBJ2-2	17	-	TRBV9	few	CASNPWGEESWSGELFF	TGTGCCAGCAACCCCTGGGGGGAAGAGTCATGGTCCGGGGAGCTGTTTTTT
TRBJ2-5	14	TRBD1	TRBV18	many	CASSLAGTEETQYF	TGTGCCAGCTCACTAGCCGGGACAGAAGAGACCCAGTACTTC
TRBJ1-4	15	-	TRBV7-8	-	CASSQAGTGGEKLFF	TGTGCCAGCAGCCAAGCCGGGACTGGGGGAGAAAAACTGTTTTTT
TRBJ2-7	14	-	TRBV3-1	-	CASSQIGQHYEQYF	TGTGCCAGCAGCCAAATAGGACAGCACTACGAGCAGTACTTC
TRBJ1-2	15	TRBD1	TRBV20-1	-	CSATLGQGEYDGYTF	TGCAGTGCAACCTTAGGACAGGGAGAGTACGATGGCTACACCTTC
TRBJ1-1	13	TRBD1	TRBV6-2/TRBV6-3	few	CASSAQGAGRAFF	TGTGCCAGCAGTGCCCAGGGGGCGGGACGAGCTTTCTTT
TRBJ2-7	15	TRBD2	TRBV5-6	-	CASSLAWTSGYEQYF	TGTGCCAGCAGCTTGGCCTGGACTAGCGGCTACGAGCAGTACTTC
TRBJ1-2	14	TRBD1	TRBV3-1	-	CASSGQTGVAGYTF	TGTGCCAGCAGCGGACAGACAGGGGTGGCTGGCTACACCTTC
TRBJ2-5	15	TRBD2	TRBV7-9	-	CASSLEAGRQREQYF	TGTGCCAGCAGCTTAGAGGCAGGTCGACAGCGGGAGCAGTACTTC
TRBJ2-7	13	-	TRBV29-1	-	CSVEGQGEYEQYF	TGCAGCGTTGAGGGCCAGGGAGAGTACGAGCAGTACTTC
TRBJ2-4	13	-	TRBV5-1	-	CASRALGQNIQYF	TGCGCCAGCAGGGCACTAGGCCAAAACATTCAGTACTTC
TRBJ1-4	16	TRBD1	TRBV12-3/TRBV12-4	-	CASRTGTGKFGEKLFF	TGTGCCAGCAGGACCGGGACAGGGAAATTCGGTGAAAAACTGTTTTTT
TRBJ2-7	11	-	TRBV29-1	-	CSVVFMLEQYF	TGCAGCGTTGTATTCATGTTAGAGCAGTACTTC
TRBJ2-4	11	-	TRBV29-1	few	CSVDYKNIQYF	TGCAGCGTCGATTACAAAAACATTCAGTACTTC
TRBJ1-6	16	TRBD1	TRBV6-1	-	CASTRGQGRHNSPLHF	TGTGCCAGCACTCGAGGACAGGGGCGACATAATTCACCCCTCCACTTT
TRBJ1-2	15	TRBD1	TRBV5-5	few	CASSVSGTGGYGYTF	TGTGCCAGCAGCGTGTCCGGGACAGGGGGCTATGGCTACACCTTC
TRBJ2-3	14	-	TRBV20-1	few	CSATRGTSTDTQYF	TGCAGTGCTACCAGGGGGACTAGCACAGATACGCAGTATTTT
TRBJ2-7	15	TRBD1	TRBV10-3	-	CAIRTQGGNSYEQYF	TGTGCCATCAGGACACAGGGGGGAAACTCCTACGAGCAGTACTTC
TRBJ1-6	15	-	TRBV20-1	many	CSAREGGRESSPLHF	TGCAGTGCTAGAGAGGGGGGCAGGGAGAGTTCACCCCTCCACTTT
TRBJ1-1	14	TRBD1	TRBV10-3	once	CAISDKGANTEAFF	TGTGCCATCAGTGACAAGGGGGCGAACACTGAAGCTTTCTTT
TRBJ2-1	16	TRBD1	TRBV14	-	CASSQRGQARGRKQFF	TGTGCCAGCAGCCAACGGGGACAGGCGAGGGGGAGGAAGCAGTTCTTC
TRBJ2-5	16	TRBD1	TRBV7-8	-	CASSFYRGQVRETQYF	TGTGCCAGCAGCTTCTATCGGGGACAGGTTCGGGAGACCCAGTACTTC
TRBJ2-5	16	-	TRBV25-1	-	CASSDMARTDLETQYF	TGTGCCAGCAGTGATATGGCGAGGACAGATTTGGAGACCCAGTACTTC
TRBJ1-5	16	-	TRBV7-8	few	CASSRGTSGGNQPQHF	TGTGCCAGCAGCCGTGGGACGTCTGGGGGCAATCAGCCCCAGCATTTT
TRBJ2-3	15	TRBD2	TRBV2	-	CASSGLAGVTDTQYF	TGTGCCAGCAGTGGACTAGCGGGGGTCACAGATACGCAGTATTTT
TRBJ1-2	16	-	TRBV6-2/TRBV6-3	-	CASSYPMTRGNYGYTF	TGTGCCAGCAGTTACCCAATGACAAGGGGGAACTATGGCTACACCTTC
TRBJ1-6	16	-	TRBV6-5	-	CASSYGGRTHNSPLHF	TGTGCCAGCAGTTACGGTGGACGGACCCATAATTCACCCCTCCACTTT
TRBJ2-3	15	-	TRBV7-3	-	CASSLGFSLADTQYF	TGTGCCAGCAGCTTAGGCTTTTCGTTGGCAGATACGCAGTATTTT
TRBJ2-3	12	TRBD1	TRBV12-3/TRBV12-4	few	CASSQQGDTQYF	TGTGCCAGCAGCCAACAGGGGGATACGCAGTATTTT
TRBJ2-5	17	-	TRBV7-6	few	CASSLAHWIDSQETQYF	TGTGCCAGCAGCTTAGCGCATTGGATCGACAGTCAAGAGACCCAGTACTTC
TRBJ2-1	12	TRBD1	TRBV2	many	CARDRGRNEQFF	TGTGCCCGGGACAGGGGGAGGAATGAGCAGTTCTTC
TRBJ1-1	11	-	TRBV19	-	CASSRRFEAFF	TGTGCCAGTAGTAGACGATTCGAGGCTTTCTTT